These T cell receptor beta chains were read from a single sample in a study of T cell responses to AZD1222 COVID-19 vaccine. Assay: immunoSEQ multiplex PCR; the TCRdb copy retains only in-frame clones and omits some. The sample includes around 80,000 clones, approximately 83% of them seen just once. The input for sequencing was peripheral blood, taken 28 days after the second AZD1222 dose. These receptors were obtained from an adult who received the AZD1222 COVID-19 vaccine. The CDR3 runs from the conserved cysteine through the conserved F or W. A D gene is named only where the DNA matches it firmly. Part of the rows lack a size; the others show once, few, many or a class for expanded clones.

>TRBJ1-2|TRBD1|-|TRBV27
CASTPQGAGFLGYTF
TGTGCCAGCACTCCCCAGGGGGCCGGATTTCTTGGCTACACCTTC
>TRBJ2-7|TRBD1|-|TRBV18
CASSSGTGAYEQYF
TGTGCCAGCTCGTCCGGGACAGGGGCCTACGAGCAGTACTTC
>TRBJ2-7|-|-|TRBV5-6
CASRRTGRSYEQYF
TGTGCCAGCCGCCGGACGGGCAGGTCGTACGAGCAGTACTTC
>TRBJ1-4|-|-|TRBV6-4
CASSANRTAGWTEKLFF
TGTGCCAGCAGTGCTAACCGGACCGCTGGTTGGACTGAAAAACTGTTTTTT
>TRBJ1-2|-|-|TRBV5-1
CASSLGVHSSPLVYGYTF
TGCGCCAGCAGCTTGGGGGTCCATTCAAGCCCCCTAGTCTATGGCTACACCTTC
>TRBJ2-7|-|few|TRBV11-2
CASSLSRSYEQYF
TGTGCCAGCAGCTTATCTAGGTCCTACGAGCAGTACTTC
>TRBJ2-7|-|-|TRBV6-5
CASSYGPGVEQYF
TGTGCCAGCAGTTACGGCCCCGGGGTCGAGCAGTACTTC
>TRBJ2-1|TRBD1|-|TRBV6-5
CASTRQGDYNEQFF
TGTGCCAGCACTAGACAGGGGGATTACAATGAGCAGTTCTTC
>TRBJ1-2|TRBD1|-|TRBV13
CASSLGTVKYGYTF
TGTGCCAGCAGCCTCGGGACAGTGAAATATGGCTACACCTTC
>TRBJ1-1|-|few|TRBV9
CASSVAMNTEAFF
TGTGCCAGCAGCGTAGCGATGAACACTGAAGCTTTCTTT
>TRBJ2-7|-|-|TRBV27
CASSPTRGMGEQYF
TGTGCCAGCAGTCCCACCAGGGGTATGGGCGAGCAGTACTTC
>TRBJ1-5|TRBD1|-|TRBV19
CASSIATTGTLGNQPQHF
TGTGCCAGTAGTATAGCGACGACAGGGACATTGGGCAATCAGCCCCAGCATTTT
>TRBJ2-7|TRBD1|-|TRBV29-1
CSVGRTGQWSYEQYF
TGCAGCGTGGGGAGGACAGGGCAATGGTCCTACGAGCAGTACTTC
>TRBJ2-7|-|-|TRBV7-2
CASSSSGTYEQYF
TGTGCCAGCAGCTCCAGCGGCACCTACGAGCAGTACTTC
>TRBJ2-2|-|-|TRBV6-6
CASSYRGEDTGELFF
TGTGCCAGCAGTTACAGGGGGGAAGACACCGGGGAGCTGTTTTTT
>TRBJ1-3|-|-|TRBV2
CASSRDGISGNTIYF
TGTGCCAGCAGCCGGGACGGAATCTCTGGAAACACCATATATTTT
>TRBJ1-2|-|-|TRBV21-1
CASSNYGYTF
TGTGCCAGCAGCAACTATGGCTACACCTTC
>TRBJ1-6|-|-|TRBV6-5
CASSYSNEAYNSPLHF
TGTGCCAGCAGTTACTCGAACGAAGCCTATAATTCACCCCTCCACTTT
>TRBJ2-1|TRBD2|-|TRBV3-1/TRBV3-2
CASSPRDYSYNEQFF
TGTGCCAGCAGCCCCCGGGACTACTCCTACAATGAGCAGTTCTTC
>TRBJ1-1|-|few|TRBV5-4
CASSLVGSTEAFF
TGTGCCAGCAGCTTGGTAGGGTCCACTGAAGCTTTCTTT
>TRBJ1-3|TRBD1|once|TRBV2
CASSPQGAGNTIYF
TGTGCCAGCAGTCCACAGGGGGCTGGAAACACCATATATTTT
>TRBJ1-1|-|-|TRBV19
CASSGGMNTEAFF
TGTGCCAGTAGTGGAGGAATGAACACTGAAGCTTTCTTT
>TRBJ1-1|TRBD1|-|TRBV5-1
CASSIVQGALGEAFF
TGCGCCAGCAGCATCGTTCAGGGGGCGCTTGGTGAAGCTTTCTTT
>TRBJ2-3|TRBD2|-|TRBV4-2
CASSRLGTSGVQDTQYF
TGTGCCAGCAGCCGCTTAGGGACTAGCGGGGTTCAAGATACGCAGTATTTT
>TRBJ2-5|-|-|TRBV28
CASSFARRVQETQYF
TGTGCCAGCAGTTTTGCGAGGCGAGTCCAAGAGACCCAGTACTTC
>TRBJ2-7|-|-|TRBV5-1
CASAPKGDYEQYF
TGCGCCAGTGCCCCGAAGGGGGATTACGAGCAGTACTTC
>TRBJ1-6|TRBD1|-|TRBV10-3
CAISGDRGSPLHF
TGTGCCATCAGCGGGGACAGGGGTTCACCCCTCCACTTT
>TRBJ1-5|-|-|TRBV21-1
CASSNTVNQPQHF
TGTGCCAGCAGCAACACAGTCAATCAGCCCCAGCATTTT
>TRBJ1-5|TRBD1|-|TRBV19
CASSQTGSNQPQHF
TGTGCCAGTAGCCAGACAGGGAGCAATCAGCCCCAGCATTTT
>TRBJ1-3|-|once|TRBV9
CASRRDISGNTIYF
TGTGCCAGCAGGAGGGACATATCTGGAAACACCATATATTTT
>TRBJ1-1|-|-|TRBV12-3/TRBV12-4
CASSQTGHTEAFF
TGTGCCAGCAGTCAGACGGGACACACTGAAGCTTTCTTT
>TRBJ2-6|-|-|TRBV3-1/TRBV3-2
CASSPRESSGANVLTF
TGTGCCAGCAGCCCTAGGGAGAGTTCTGGGGCCAACGTCCTGACTTTC
>TRBJ1-2|TRBD1|-|TRBV18
CASSPETGGYGYTF
TGTGCCAGCTCACCAGAGACAGGGGGCTATGGCTACACCTTC
>TRBJ1-6|-|-|TRBV30
CAWRDRLNSPLHF
TGTGCCTGGAGGGACAGATTGAATTCACCCCTCCACTTT
>TRBJ2-4|TRBD1|-|TRBV6-5
CASSAQGSAKNIQYF
TGTGCCAGCAGCGCACAGGGGTCGGCCAAAAACATTCAGTACTTC